This T cell receptor (beta chain) was recorded in a study of T cells after yellow fever vaccination. This CDR3 comprises 12 residues. V was cut by 6 bases and J by 7 bases, with 9 bases left in between. CDR1 and CDR2 (germline): MNHNS, SASEGT. TCRdb reanalysed the 5' RACE reads using MiXCR and keeps one entry per CDR3 protein. The sample holds more than 300,000 distinct CDR3 sequences, approximately 12% seen once. The input for sequencing was CD4+ T cells sorted from PBMCs, taken 45 days after the yellow fever booster vaccination. The sequence was collected from a man aged 18 to 29 who received the YFV17D yellow fever vaccine. The gene calls are TRBV6-1 and TRBJ2-2; TRBD1 is a possible D gene (5 bases). CDR3 DNA sequence: TGTGCCAGCAGGGGGCTTGACGGGGAGCTGTTTTTT. Its protein is CASRGLDGELFF.